These T cell receptor beta chains were read from a single sample in a study of blood T cell repertoires in COVID-19. Profiled with immunoSEQ multiplex PCR; TCRdb holds only in-frame clones, not every one. The sample lists 350,000 to 400,000 clones, roughly 84% occurring once. Sequencing was done on a sample of PBMCs or T cells enriched from blood (not recorded which). These receptors originate from a woman aged 25 to 39 who had recovered from COVID-19. Both conserved end residues are part of each CDR3. D genes are given only for firm matches. The size of a clone is reported for some rows only, either as once, few or many, or as a class for expanded clones.

>TRBV5-1|TRBJ1-2|NA|NA
CASSLGGREVHYGYTF
TGCGCCAGCAGCTTGGGGGGCAGGGAGGTCCACTATGGCTACACCTTC
>TRBV28|TRBJ2-7|NA|NA
CASKLGHRSYEQYF
TGTGCCAGCAAACTGGGACACCGCTCCTACGAGCAGTACTTC
>TRBV3-1/TRBV3-2|TRBJ1-4|TRBD1|NA
CASSQGDRELFF
TGTGCCAGCAGCCAAGGGGACAGGGAACTGTTTTTT
>TRBV5-1|TRBJ2-3|NA|NA
CASSLATATDTQYF
TGCGCCAGCAGCTTGGCGACAGCTACGGATACGCAGTATTTT
>TRBV5-4|TRBJ2-7|TRBD2|few
CASSLRIGRGAPEQYF
TGTGCCAGCAGCTTGCGAATCGGGCGGGGGGCCCCCGAGCAGTACTTC
>TRBV4-1|TRBJ1-5|NA|NA
CASSQDLDSYASGNQPQHF
TGCGCCAGCAGCCAAGATCTGGACAGTTATGCGTCGGGCAATCAGCCCCAGCATTTT
>TRBV7-2|TRBJ2-7|TRBD2|NA
CASSLSSGSLYEQYF
TGTGCCAGCAGCTTGAGTAGCGGGAGTCTCTACGAGCAGTACTTC
>TRBV15|TRBJ2-7|NA|NA
CATSRPQGYEQYF
TGTGCCACCAGCAGACCACAGGGATACGAGCAGTACTTC
>TRBV14|TRBJ1-1|NA|NA
CASSRWTENTEAFF
TGTGCCAGCAGCCGCTGGACAGAGAACACTGAAGCTTTCTTT
>TRBV28|TRBJ2-1|NA|NA
CASSPLGGNEQFF
TGTGCCAGCAGTCCCCTGGGGGGAAATGAGCAGTTCTTC
>TRBV2|TRBJ2-7|TRBD2|NA
CATGTRADEQYF
TGTGCCACAGGGACTAGAGCGGACGAGCAGTACTTC
>TRBV5-6|TRBJ2-7|NA|NA
CASSLAPGHSSYEQYF
TGTGCCAGCAGCTTGGCCCCGGGACACTCTTCCTACGAGCAGTACTTC
>TRBV6-5|TRBJ1-5|NA|NA
CASSFFRYNQPQHF
TGTGCCAGCAGTTTCTTCAGGTACAATCAGCCCCAGCATTTT
>TRBV12-3/TRBV12-4|TRBJ2-3|NA|NA
CASRQLTDTQYF
TGTGCCAGCAGACAATTAACAGATACGCAGTATTTT
>TRBV19|TRBJ1-5|NA|NA
CASRHRGASMGNQPQHF
TGTGCCAGTCGTCATCGGGGGGCGAGTATGGGCAATCAGCCCCAGCATTTT
>TRBV9|TRBJ2-7|TRBD1|NA
CASSAGQGLTSYEQYF
TGTGCCAGCAGCGCTGGACAGGGTTTGACATCCTACGAGCAGTACTTC
>TRBV13|TRBJ1-1|NA|NA
CASSWRVRNTEAFF
TGTGCCAGCAGCTGGAGGGTTAGGAACACTGAAGCTTTCTTT
>TRBV15|TRBJ2-1|NA|NA
CATSSQRTSNNEQFF
TGTGCCACCAGCTCCCAGCGGACCTCTAACAATGAGCAGTTCTTC
>TRBV2|TRBJ1-5|TRBD1|NA
CASSQQGRNQPQHF
TGTGCCAGCAGTCAACAGGGGCGCAATCAGCCCCAGCATTTT
>TRBV28|TRBJ1-5|NA|few
CASSRSNQPQHF
TGTGCCAGCAGTCGTAGCAATCAGCCCCAGCATTTT
>TRBV4-2|TRBJ1-1|NA|NA
CASSQGGRERDTEAFF
TGTGCCAGCAGCCAAGGCGGCAGGGAAAGAGACACTGAAGCTTTCTTT
>TRBV18|TRBJ1-1|NA|NA
CASSPRKTEVAFF
TGTGCCAGCTCACCCAGGAAAACGGAGGTGGCTTTCTTT
>TRBV2|TRBJ2-1|TRBD2|NA
CASNLAGGNEQFF
TGTGCCAGCAATCTAGCGGGAGGGAATGAGCAGTTCTTC
>TRBV7-9|TRBJ2-1|NA|NA
CASSLETSPEGEQFF
TGTGCCAGCAGCTTAGAAACCTCCCCGGAGGGTGAGCAGTTCTTC
>TRBV2|TRBJ2-2|NA|NA
CASSEEGHWNTGELFF
TGTGCCAGCAGTGAAGAGGGACATTGGAACACCGGGGAGCTGTTTTTT
>TRBV19|TRBJ1-2|NA|NA
CASSIVDNYGYTF
TGTGCCAGTAGTATCGTGGACAATTATGGCTACACCTTC
>TRBV4-2|TRBJ2-2|TRBD2|NA
CASSQDFGRERGELFF
TGTGCCAGCAGCCAAGATTTTGGGAGGGAGCGGGGGGAGCTGTTTTTT
>TRBV28|TRBJ2-7|NA|NA
CASRGSGTTYEQYF
TGTGCCAGCAGGGGTTCCGGGACAACCTACGAGCAGTACTTC
>TRBV27|TRBJ1-2|TRBD1|NA
CASSLQGESGYTF
TGTGCCAGCAGCTTGCAGGGGGAGAGTGGCTACACCTTC
>TRBV6-1|TRBJ2-3|NA|NA
CASSEDSQGTQYF
TGTGCCAGCAGTGAGGACAGTCAAGGTACGCAGTATTTT
>TRBV30|TRBJ2-2|NA|NA
CACSRDSGELFF
TGTGCCTGTAGCAGGGACTCCGGGGAGCTGTTTTTT
>TRBV19|TRBJ2-4|TRBD1|NA
CASSMDRAIAKNIQYF
TGTGCCAGTAGTATGGACAGGGCCATAGCCAAAAACATTCAGTACTTC
>TRBV5-1|TRBJ1-4|NA|NA
CASSLEGVGEKLFF
TGCGCCAGCAGCTTGGAGGGAGTGGGTGAAAAACTGTTTTTT
>TRBV5-1|TRBJ1-1|NA|few
CASSLVRRSMNTEAFF
TGCGCCAGCAGCTTGGTCCGACGGAGTATGAACACTGAAGCTTTCTTT
>TRBV19|TRBJ1-2|NA|NA
CASSIVGGSNYGYTF
TGTGCCAGTAGTATAGTTGGAGGGTCGAACTATGGCTACACCTTC
>TRBV7-9|TRBJ2-1|NA|NA
CASSSGYNEQFF
TGTGCCAGCAGCTCCGGTTACAATGAGCAGTTCTTC
>TRBV19|TRBJ2-7|NA|NA
CASGDISKGYEQYF
TGTGCCAGCGGCGACATCTCTAAGGGGTACGAGCAGTACTTC
>TRBV5-4|TRBJ1-1|TRBD1|NA
CASSSTPGTGPNTEAFF
TGTGCCAGCAGTTCTACTCCCGGGACAGGGCCCAACACTGAAGCTTTCTTT
>TRBV4-1|TRBJ2-5|TRBD2|NA
CASSQDSAGEETQYF
TGCGCCAGCAGCCAAGACTCGGCGGGAGAAGAGACCCAGTACTTC
>TRBV11-2|TRBJ1-1|TRBD1|NA
CASSLGDSPRAFF
TGTGCCAGCAGCTTAGGGGACAGCCCTCGAGCTTTCTTT
>TRBV2|TRBJ1-2|TRBD1|few
CASSSTTGDLLLNYGYTF
TGTGCCAGCAGTTCTACTACAGGGGATTTGTTGTTGAACTATGGCTACACCTTC
>TRBV16|TRBJ2-7|NA|NA
CASSHSGGSHSYF
TGTGCCAGCAGCCATTCCGGAGGAAGTCACTCATACTTC
>TRBV11-2|TRBJ1-1|TRBD1|NA
CASSPRPGTGVNTEAFF
TGTGCCAGCAGCCCACGTCCCGGGACAGGGGTGAACACTGAAGCTTTCTTT
>TRBV4-1|TRBJ1-6|NA|NA
CASSQEHRATTPLHF
TGCGCCAGCAGCCAAGAACACAGGGCGACGACACCCCTCCACTTT
>TRBV4-1|TRBJ2-7|TRBD2|NA
CASSQGAGGIYEQYF
TGCGCCAGCAGCCAAGGTGCGGGAGGGATCTACGAGCAGTACTTC
>TRBV6-5|TRBJ1-2|NA|NA
CASSYAQEREGYTF
TGTGCCAGCAGTTACGCACAAGAGCGGGAAGGCTACACCTTC
>TRBV7-9|TRBJ1-1|NA|once
CASSLVQGGAFF
TGTGCCAGCAGCTTAGTGCAGGGAGGAGCTTTCTTT
>TRBV6-5|TRBJ2-5|NA|NA
CASRDSLSQETQYF
TGTGCCAGCAGGGACAGCCTTTCCCAAGAGACCCAGTACTTC
>TRBV2|TRBJ1-5|TRBD1|NA
CASTRRNRGSNQPQHF
TGTGCCAGCACCCGTAGGAACAGGGGGAGCAATCAGCCCCAGCATTTT
>TRBV3-1/TRBV3-2|TRBJ2-1|TRBD2|once
CASSPGLAGNSYNEQFF
TGTGCCAGCAGCCCGGGACTAGCGGGGAACTCCTACAATGAGCAGTTCTTC
>TRBV4-1|TRBJ1-3|NA|NA
CASSQGRQRGNTIYF
TGCGCCAGCAGCCAGGGTAGACAGAGAGGAAACACCATATATTTT
>TRBV4-1|TRBJ1-3|NA|NA
CASSHPSLGIMENTIYF
TGCGCCAGCAGCCATCCCTCCCTGGGCATTATGGAAAACACCATATATTTT
>TRBV10-1|TRBJ2-7|TRBD2|NA
CASSYGLAGGSYEQYF
TGCGCCAGCAGTTATGGACTAGCGGGAGGTTCCTACGAGCAGTACTTC
>TRBV7-9|TRBJ2-1|NA|NA
CANTIKTGQNEQFF
TGTGCCAACACGATTAAAACAGGGCAAAATGAGCAGTTCTTC